The sequence of this TCR beta chain was determined in a study of blood T cell repertoires in COVID-19. Overall study: Specimens from acute and convalescent COVID-19 originated in the United States, Italy and Spain. T cells, B-cell-depleted T cells, or PBMCs supplied cDNA or gDNA.

How the authors handled the data: Nucleated cell number was recorded as an estimate derived from reference gene primer amplification. Using immunoSEQ multiplex PCR, the repertoire was profiled, and TCRdb retains in-frame clones only, with some absent. Clone size and V and J calls were adopted from that table, with D and trimming inferred from the DNA. In the table there are about 310,000 clones, 85% of which are singletons. The CDR3 extends over 15 amino acids. With V trimmed by 6 bases and J by 11 bases, 10 bases remained unmatched. Germline CDR1 and CDR2: MDHEN and SYDVKM. All enrollees were about 18 to 95 years old and from approximately 24 US areas.

The sequence came from a woman in her twenties or thirties who had been exposed to COVID-19. The sequenced sample consisted of PBMCs or T cells enriched from blood (not recorded which). The chain employs TRBV28 and TRBJ2-1; TRBD2 aligns across 13 bases. The CDR3 here is CASRTLTGTSGKQFF. For the CDR3, the DNA is TGTGCCAGCAGGACACTTACCGGGACTAGCGGGAAGCAGTTCTTC.